This TCR beta chain was retrieved from a study of blood T cell repertoires in COVID-19. Study-wide background: Sample material is recorded as cDNA or gDNA derived from T cells, B-cell-depleted T cells, or PBMCs.

Participants came from around 25 US areas, aged roughly 18 to 90 years. In Cohort 3, a recovered donor had either two negative PCRs, clearance, or symptom resolution. As handled by the study authors: Estimation of nucleated cell counts was performed using reference gene primer amplification. Sequencing was performed with immunoSEQ multiplex PCR; in TCRdb, only in-frame clones are kept and a portion is missing. V, J and clone size were drawn from that table, and D and trimming were deduced from the DNA. The repertoire consists of around 120,000 clones, with around 88% occurring once and the leading ten covering roughly 2.2%. The CDR3 spans 13 residues.

The clonotype was recovered from a woman aged 45 to 65 who had recovered from COVID-19. The sequencing sample was made of PBMCs or T cells enriched from blood (not recorded which). The chain recombines TRBV21-1 with TRBJ1-1; whether TRBD1, the table's D call, matches the DNA was not checked. TRBV21-1 is a pseudogene. The chain's CDR3 is CALGGRAIFEAFF. The CDR3 DNA reads as TGTGCCCTAGGGGGCAGGGCGATTTTTGAAGCTTTCTTT.